The TCR beta chain described here comes from a study of blood T cell repertoires in COVID-19. Study context: PBMCs, B-cell-depleted T cells, or T cells provided the cDNA or gDNA that made up the material.

Seattle's cohort entered during active infection and was followed longitudinally. Study processing details: How many nucleated cells were present was estimated from reference gene primer amplification. TCRdb's copy holds only in-frame clones and misses some; the assay was immunoSEQ multiplex PCR. The V and J calls and the clone size are those of that table, but D and trimming were determined from the DNA. The sample records 330,000 or so clones, approximately 90% being singletons. Germline V lookup: CDR1 SGHVS, CDR2 FNYEAQ. The trim removed 3 bases at V and 1 base at J, leaving 5 bases unmatched. This CDR3 region has 16 residues.

The chain couples TRBV7-6 to TRBJ2-3; 9 bases map to TRBD2. The TCR originated in a young man with COVID-19, enrolled during active disease. Sequenced material: peripheral blood. CDR3 amino acids: CASSLAGGPGTDTQYF. CDR3 nucleotides: TGTGCCAGCAGCTTGGCGGGGGGGCCTGGCACAGATACGCAGTATTTT.